These T cell receptor beta chains were read from a single sample in a study of T-cell memory formation after mild COVID-19. TCRdb re-called the 5' RACE reads with MiXCR, one entry per CDR3 protein. Of 300,000 or so distinct CDR3 sequences listed, about a sixth are singletons. The sequenced material came from PBMCs or a T cell subset sorted from them (not recorded which). The receptors derive from a man aged 18 to 30 who had mild COVID-19 (a few samples of this study predate the infection). Cell type and time point are not known. The CDR3 runs from the conserved cysteine through the conserved F or W. The D gene is left open where the match is weak. Rows may omit the clone size; those that give it use once, few, many or a size class.

many	TRBD1	15	TRBJ1-4	TRBV4-3	TGCGCCAGCAGCCAATCGCTAGGGACAGGAGAAAAACTGTTTTTT	CASSQSLGTGEKLFF
.	TRBD2	15	TRBJ2-5	TRBV3-1	TGTGCCAGCAGCCAACTGGGACTAGCAGGAGAGACCCAGTACTTC	CASSQLGLAGETQYF
few	.	13	TRBJ1-1	TRBV2	TGTGCCAGCACCCTGGACGGCAGCACTGAAGCTTTCTTT	CASTLDGSTEAFF
.	TRBD2	16	TRBJ2-3	TRBV5-1	TGCGCCAGCAGCTTGCAACCAGCGGGGGGGGATAATACGCAGTATTTT	CASSLQPAGGDNTQYF
few	.	15	TRBJ1-1	TRBV27	TGTGCCAGCAGTCCCTTGCAAAGGGCGGACGCTGAAGCTTTCTTT	CASSPLQRADAEAFF
.	TRBD1	14	TRBJ2-5	TRBV10-3	TGTGCCATCCGCGGGACAGGGTCTTTGGAGACCCAGTACTTC	CAIRGTGSLETQYF
.	.	14	TRBJ1-3	TRBV10-3	TGTGCCATCAGGGCGGACAGAGGTGGAAACACCATATATTTT	CAIRADRGGNTIYF
few	TRBD1	12	TRBJ1-1	TRBV20-1	TGCAGCAGCCAGAGGGGGCGGACTGAAGCTTTCTTT	CSSQRGRTEAFF
.	.	17	TRBJ1-3	TRBV5-1	TGCGCCAGCAGCTTGGCGGAGGGGGTCGCCTCTGGAAACACCATATATTTT	CASSLAEGVASGNTIYF
.	.	13	TRBJ1-2	TRBV10-3	TGTGCCATCAGTAGCGGGGGTTTTGATGGCTACACCTTC	CAISSGGFDGYTF
many	.	15	TRBJ2-3	TRBV4-3	TGCGCCAGCAGCCGGACAGCCGCCGATGGGGATACGCAGTATTTT	CASSRTAADGDTQYF
.	TRBD1	13	TRBJ1-2	TRBV20-1	TGCAGTGGCCGCCCGGGACAGAACTATGGCTACACCTTC	CSGRPGQNYGYTF
.	.	14	TRBJ2-7	TRBV4-3	TGCGCCAGCAGCCAAGAGGGGAGGTCCTACGAGCAGTACTTC	CASSQEGRSYEQYF
few	TRBD1	13	TRBJ2-5	TRBV12-3/TRBV12-4	TGTGCCAGCAGTTTAAACAGGGGGAAGACCCAGTACTTC	CASSLNRGKTQYF
.	TRBD2	16	TRBJ2-1	TRBV7-9	TGTGCCAGCAGCTTAACTGGACTAGCGGGAGTTCTTGAGCAGTTCTTC	CASSLTGLAGVLEQFF
few	.	12	TRBJ1-1	TRBV20-1	TGCAGTGTTCTCCAGGGGAACACTGAAGCTTTCTTT	CSVLQGNTEAFF
many	TRBD1	17	TRBJ1-1	TRBV12-3/TRBV12-4	TGTGCCAGCAGTCGACCACGACAGGGGGTCGGGAACACTGAAGCTTTCTTT	CASSRPRQGVGNTEAFF
.	.	17	TRBJ1-6	TRBV5-1	TGCGCCAGCAGCTTGGCCGGGGACGCACCCTTTAATTCACCCCTCCACTTT	CASSLAGDAPFNSPLHF
.	TRBD1	18	TRBJ2-1	TRBV7-6	TGTGCCAGCAGCTCAGTACCGGGACAGGCAAGCTCCTACAATGAGCAGTTCTTC	CASSSVPGQASSYNEQFF
few	.	12	TRBJ1-6	TRBV20-1	TGCAGTGCTAGAGATTTCGGGTCACCCCTCCACTTT	CSARDFGSPLHF
few	TRBD1	15	TRBJ2-1	TRBV24-1	TGTGCCACCAGTGATACAGACAGGGGCGTAGGTGAGCAGTTCTTC	CATSDTDRGVGEQFF
.	TRBD1	13	TRBJ2-1	TRBV12-3/TRBV12-4	TGTGCCACCAGACAGGGGTCTTACAATGAGCAGTTCTTC	CATRQGSYNEQFF
.	.	15	TRBJ2-6	TRBV14	TGTGCCAGCAGCCCCCTGGGGGCTGGGGCCAACGTCCTGACTTTC	CASSPLGAGANVLTF
few	.	14	TRBJ1-6	TRBV3-1	TGTGCCAGCAGCCAAGGGGGGCAGGATTCACCCCTCCACTTT	CASSQGGQDSPLHF
many	.	14	TRBJ1-5	TRBV4-3	TGCGCCAGCAGCCAAGATCTTAGCAATCAGCCCCAGCATTTT	CASSQDLSNQPQHF
few	.	11	TRBJ1-2	TRBV6-5	TGTGCCAGCACATCCGGCTATGGCTACACCTTC	CASTSGYGYTF
.	.	14	TRBJ1-5	TRBV29-1	TGCAGCGTTGAAGAAAGGGGCGCAGGGCAGCCCCAGCATTTT	CSVEERGAGQPQHF
.	.	12	TRBJ1-2	TRBV7-2	TGTGCCAGCAGCTCCCGGTTTGATGGCTGCACCTTC	CASSSRFDGCTF
few	TRBD2	15	TRBJ2-5	TRBV6-2/TRBV6-3	TGTGCCAGCAGTAACGGACACCGGGAGGTGGAGACCCAGTACTTC	CASSNGHREVETQYF
.	.	13	TRBJ1-1	TRBV6-5	TGTGCCAGCAGTTATGAGAGTTACACTGAAGCTTTCTTT	CASSYESYTEAFF
few	TRBD2	20	TRBJ2-2	TRBV7-2	TGTGCCAGCAGCTTAGGGCGGCTAGCGGGGGGTAGGCTGAACACCGGGGAGCTGTTTTTT	CASSLGRLAGGRLNTGELFF
.	.	12	TRBJ2-3	TRBV24-1	TGTGCCACAAGAGACGGGTCGGATACGCAGTATTTT	CATRDGSDTQYF
few	TRBD1	17	TRBJ2-5	TRBV5-5	TGTGCCAGCAGCCCCCACCCCGGGACAGGGGGCTTAGAGACCCAGTACTTC	CASSPHPGTGGLETQYF
.	.	16	TRBJ2-4	TRBV20-1	TGCAGTGCAGGGACCCTAAGGTCGCGGGCCAAAAACATTCAGTACTTC	CSAGTLRSRAKNIQYF
.	.	14	TRBJ2-7	TRBV2	TGTGCCAGCCTCCCACGGGGGAGCTCCTACGAGCAGTACTTC	CASLPRGSSYEQYF
.	TRBD1	14	TRBJ1-2	TRBV5-1	TGCGCCAGCAGCTTGGAGTCAGGGGGCGCCGACTACACCTTC	CASSLESGGADYTF
few	.	12	TRBJ2-7	TRBV6-1	TGTGCCAGCAATCTACAGCCTTACGAGCAGTACTTC	CASNLQPYEQYF
.	.	16	TRBJ1-1	TRBV5-1	TGCGCCAGCAGCTTGACCCCGCCGCCAGTGAACACTGAAGCTTTCTTT	CASSLTPPPVNTEAFF
.	.	14	TRBJ2-7	TRBV18	TGTGCCAGCTCACTCTTAACAGATACCTACGAGCAGTACTTC	CASSLLTDTYEQYF
few	TRBD1	15	TRBJ1-2	TRBV29-1	TGCAGCGCTACCGGGACAGGGGGCGCCGGCTATGGCTACACCTTC	CSATGTGGAGYGYTF
.	.	14	TRBJ2-7	TRBV5-4	TGTGCCAGCAGCTCCGCGAACGGATTACGGGAGCAGTACTTC	CASSSANGLREQYF
.	.	15	TRBJ2-2	TRBV5-6	TGTGCCAGCAGCTTTTGGGGGATATACACCGGGGAGCTGTTTTTT	CASSFWGIYTGELFF
.	.	16	TRBJ2-7	TRBV10-3	TGTGCCATCAGTGAGCCCGACAGTCGGACGGCGTACGAGCAGTACTTC	CAISEPDSRTAYEQYF
.	.	13	TRBJ1-6	TRBV6-5	TGTGCCAGCAGTTACTTAGGGATCTCACCCCTCCACTTT	CASSYLGISPLHF